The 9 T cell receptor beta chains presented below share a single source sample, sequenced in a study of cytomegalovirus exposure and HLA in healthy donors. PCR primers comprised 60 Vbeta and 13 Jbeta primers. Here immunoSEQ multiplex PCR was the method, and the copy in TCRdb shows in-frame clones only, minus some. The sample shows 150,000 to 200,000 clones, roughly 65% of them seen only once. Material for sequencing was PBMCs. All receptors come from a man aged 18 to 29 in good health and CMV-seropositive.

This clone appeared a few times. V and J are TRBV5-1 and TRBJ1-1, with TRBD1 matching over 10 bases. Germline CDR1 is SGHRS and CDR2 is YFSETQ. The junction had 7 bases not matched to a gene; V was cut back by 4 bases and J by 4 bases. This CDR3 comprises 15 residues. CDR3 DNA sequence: TGCGCCAGCAGCCCGGGTGACAGGGGGCTCACTGAAGCTTTCTTT. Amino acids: CASSPGDRGLTEAFF.

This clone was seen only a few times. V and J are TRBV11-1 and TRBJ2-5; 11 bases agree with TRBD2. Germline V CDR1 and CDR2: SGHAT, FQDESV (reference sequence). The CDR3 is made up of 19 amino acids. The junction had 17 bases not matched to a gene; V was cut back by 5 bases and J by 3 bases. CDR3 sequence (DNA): TGTGCCAGCAGCCCGACAGGGATGGTAGCGGGGGGGCCAGAAGAGACCCAGTACTTC. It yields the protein CASSPTGMVAGGPEETQYF.

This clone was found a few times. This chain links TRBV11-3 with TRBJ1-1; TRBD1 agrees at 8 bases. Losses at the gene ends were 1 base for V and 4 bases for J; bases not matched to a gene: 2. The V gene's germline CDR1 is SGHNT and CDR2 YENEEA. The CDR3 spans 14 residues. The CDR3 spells CASSLVTGGTEAFF. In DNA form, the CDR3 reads TGTGCCAGCAGCTTAGTTACAGGGGGCACTGAAGCTTTCTTT.

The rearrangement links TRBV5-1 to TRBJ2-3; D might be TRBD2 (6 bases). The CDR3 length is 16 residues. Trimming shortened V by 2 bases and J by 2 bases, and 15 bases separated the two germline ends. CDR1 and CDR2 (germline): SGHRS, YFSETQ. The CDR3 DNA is TGCGCCAGCAGCTTCACCGGGAGTGTCACCACAGATACGCAGTATTTT. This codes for CASSFTGSVTTDTQYF.

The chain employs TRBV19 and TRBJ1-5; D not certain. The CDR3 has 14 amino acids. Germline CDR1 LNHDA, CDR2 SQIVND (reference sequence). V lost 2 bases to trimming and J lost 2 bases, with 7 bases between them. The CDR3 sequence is CASSITAGNQPQHF. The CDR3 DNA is TGTGCCAGTAGTATAACAGCCGGCAATCAGCCCCAGCATTTT.

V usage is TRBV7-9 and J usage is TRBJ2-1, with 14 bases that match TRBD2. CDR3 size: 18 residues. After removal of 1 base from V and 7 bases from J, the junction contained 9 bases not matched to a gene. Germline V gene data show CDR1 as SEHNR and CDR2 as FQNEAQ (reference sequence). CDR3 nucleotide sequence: TGTGCCAGCAGCTTAGACCGACTAGCGGGGGGGCCGAGTAATGAGCAGTTCTTC. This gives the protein CASSLDRLAGGPSNEQFF.

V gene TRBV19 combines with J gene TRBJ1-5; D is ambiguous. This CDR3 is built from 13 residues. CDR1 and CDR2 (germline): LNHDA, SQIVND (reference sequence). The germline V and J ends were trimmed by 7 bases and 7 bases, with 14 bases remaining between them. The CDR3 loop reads CASNPNIGQPQHF. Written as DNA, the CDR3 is TGTGCCAGTAACCCGAACATCGGGCAGCCCCAGCATTTT.

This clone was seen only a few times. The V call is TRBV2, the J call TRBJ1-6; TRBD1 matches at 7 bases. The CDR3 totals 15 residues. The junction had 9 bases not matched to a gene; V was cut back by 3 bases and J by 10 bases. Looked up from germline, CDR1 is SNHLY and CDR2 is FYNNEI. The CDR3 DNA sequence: TGTGCCAGCAGTGATAGGGGGCTTGGTGACTCACCCCTCCACTTT. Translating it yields CASSDRGLGDSPLHF.

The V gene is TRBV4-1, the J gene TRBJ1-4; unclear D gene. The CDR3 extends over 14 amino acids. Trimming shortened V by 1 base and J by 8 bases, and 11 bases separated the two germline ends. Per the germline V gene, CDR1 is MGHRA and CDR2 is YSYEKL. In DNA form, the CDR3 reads TGCGCCAGCAGCCAAGGAGGGTCGGGCGAAAAACTGTTTTTT. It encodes CASSQGGSGEKLFF.